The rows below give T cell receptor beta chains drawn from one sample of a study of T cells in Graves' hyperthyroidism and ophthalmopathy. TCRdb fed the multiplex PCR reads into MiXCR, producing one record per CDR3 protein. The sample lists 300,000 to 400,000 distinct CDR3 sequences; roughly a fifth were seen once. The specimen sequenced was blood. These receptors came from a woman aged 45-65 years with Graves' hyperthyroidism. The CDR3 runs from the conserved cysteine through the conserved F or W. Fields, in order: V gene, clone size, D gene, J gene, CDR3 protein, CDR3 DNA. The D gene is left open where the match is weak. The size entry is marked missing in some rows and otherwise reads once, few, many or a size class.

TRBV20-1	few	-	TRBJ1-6	CSARKGRGNSPLHF	TGCAGTGCTAGAAAGGGACGCGGTAATTCACCCCTCCACTTT
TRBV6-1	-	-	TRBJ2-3	CASSGQISTDTQYF	TGTGCCAGCAGCGGACAGATTAGCACGGATACGCAGTATTTT
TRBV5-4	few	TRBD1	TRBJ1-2	CASSRVLTGGRSGYTF	TGTGCCAGCAGCCGGGTTTTGACAGGGGGAAGGTCTGGCTACACCTTC
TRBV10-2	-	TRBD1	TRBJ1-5	CASSLTGAGNQPQHF	TGCGCCAGCAGTCTAACAGGGGCAGGTAATCAGCCCCAGCATTTT
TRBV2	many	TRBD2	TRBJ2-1	CASSDELAWNVEQFF	TGTGCCAGCTCCGACGAACTAGCGTGGAATGTTGAGCAGTTCTTC
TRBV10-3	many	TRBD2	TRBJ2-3	CAISGSLAGKDTQYF	TGTGCCATCAGTGGATCCCTAGCGGGAAAGGATACGCAGTATTTT
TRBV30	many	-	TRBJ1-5	CAYSRGDNQPQHF	TGTGCCTATTCGAGAGGCGACAATCAGCCCCAGCATTTT
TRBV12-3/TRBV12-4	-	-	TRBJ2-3	CASSFLSDGTQYF	TGTGCCAGCAGTTTCCTTAGCGATGGTACGCAGTATTTT
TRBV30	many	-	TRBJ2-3	CAWSVGSSGTDTQYF	TGTGCCTGGAGTGTCGGGAGTAGCGGCACAGATACGCAGTATTTT
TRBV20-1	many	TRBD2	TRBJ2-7	CSARSAGGVSYEQYF	TGCAGTGCTAGATCAGCGGGAGGGGTCTCCTACGAGCAGTACTTC